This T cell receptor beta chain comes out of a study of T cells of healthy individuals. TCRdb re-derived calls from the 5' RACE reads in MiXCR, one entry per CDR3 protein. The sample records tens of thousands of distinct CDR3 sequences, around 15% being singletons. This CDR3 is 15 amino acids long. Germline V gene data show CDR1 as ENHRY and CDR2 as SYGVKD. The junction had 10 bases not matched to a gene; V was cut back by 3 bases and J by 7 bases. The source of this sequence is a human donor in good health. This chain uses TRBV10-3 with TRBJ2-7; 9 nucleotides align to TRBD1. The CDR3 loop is CAISDSGTGYQEQYF. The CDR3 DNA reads TGTGCCATCAGTGACTCCGGGACAGGGTATCAGGAGCAGTACTTC.